The entry below gives a single T cell receptor (beta chain) sequence along with its context. What it binds is unknown. The data were obtained in a study of identifying expanded T cells in peripheral blood. General study results and limits: Over approximately two and four weeks, about 15 and 18 clones changed, versus roughly 1.1 between replicates. Clone count variance between approximately two-week samples rose with total template count.

The CDR3 loop spans 16 amino acids. Per the germline V gene, CDR1 is SGHVS and CDR2 is FNYEAQ. Trimming cost V 5 bases and J 0 bases; bases outside gene matches: 5. Collection occurred without any documented infections or immune events in donors. TCRdb's table, derived via immunoSEQ multiplex PCR, lists solely in-frame clones and lacks some. The sample yields 100,000 to 150,000 clones, around 88% seen once. The sample comprised blood. The chain has TRBV7-6 and TRBJ2-2, with 8 bases fitting TRBD1. This sequence was found in a person between 18 and 75 years old in good health. CDR3 protein: CASSPETGANTGELFF. In DNA form, the CDR3 reads TGTGCCAGCAGCCCTGAGACAGGGGCGAACACCGGGGAGCTGTTTTTT.